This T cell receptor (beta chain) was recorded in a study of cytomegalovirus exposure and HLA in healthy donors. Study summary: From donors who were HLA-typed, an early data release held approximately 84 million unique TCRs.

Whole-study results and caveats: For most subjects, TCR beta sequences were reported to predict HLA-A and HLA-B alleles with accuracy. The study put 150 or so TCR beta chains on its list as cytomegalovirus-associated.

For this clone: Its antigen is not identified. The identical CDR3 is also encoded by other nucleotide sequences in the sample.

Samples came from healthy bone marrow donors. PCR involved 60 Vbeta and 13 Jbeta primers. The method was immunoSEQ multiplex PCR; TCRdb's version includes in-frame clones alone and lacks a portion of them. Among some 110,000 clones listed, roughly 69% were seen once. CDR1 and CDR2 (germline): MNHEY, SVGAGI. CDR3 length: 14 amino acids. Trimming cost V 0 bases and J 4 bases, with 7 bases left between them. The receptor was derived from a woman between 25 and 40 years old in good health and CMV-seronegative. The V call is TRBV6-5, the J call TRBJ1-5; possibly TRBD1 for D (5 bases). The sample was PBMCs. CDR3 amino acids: CASSYSRGNQPQHF. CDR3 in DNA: TGTGCCAGCAGTTACTCGCGGGGGAATCAGCCCCAGCATTTT.